Listed here are 18 T cell receptor beta chains from one sample, sequenced in a study of T cell clones after liver transplantation. Profiling relied on immunoSEQ multiplex PCR, and the TCRdb table lists in-frame clones only, not all of them. Of about 47,000 clones listed, roughly nine tenths are singletons. The specimen was CD8+ T cells from blood, collected 12 months after liver transplant. Receptor source: a human patient who received a liver transplant. Some T cells may be supplied by the graft donor.

The rearrangement joins TRBV28 to TRBJ2-7; 9 bases are shared with TRBD2. The J segment lost 4 bases and the V segment lost 3 bases, leaving 7 bases of the junction unmatched. The germline gives CDR1 MDHEN, CDR2 SYDVKM. CDR3 size: 15 residues. Here the CDR3 DNA reads TGTGCCAGCAGTTTTGGCGGCGGGAGGGCTTACGAGCAGTACTTC. This encodes CASSFGGGRAYEQYF.

The V gene is TRBV27, the J gene TRBJ2-1; D is perhaps TRBD2 (5 bases). The germline V gene encodes CDR1 MNHEY and CDR2 SMNVEV (reference sequence). Trimming took off 2 bases at V and 1 base at J, with 15 bases between the two ends. The length of the CDR3 is 17 residues. Written as DNA, the CDR3 is TGTGCCAGCAGTTTACGCCCTATACTAGGATCCTACAATGAGCAGTTCTTC. Translation: CASSLRPILGSYNEQFF.

CDR3 amino acids: CASSLAGSGRGNEQFF. DNA for the CDR3: TGTGCCAGCAGCTTAGCGGGGAGCGGGAGGGGTAATGAGCAGTTCTTC. The chain couples TRBV7-9 to TRBJ2-1; 10 bases line up with TRBD2. J gave up 7 bases and V 0 bases, and 6 bases lay outside the gene matches. In germline, CDR1 is SEHNR, CDR2 FQNEAQ (reference sequence). The CDR3 runs 16 residues.

The J gene is TRBJ2-1, the V gene TRBV27; D possibly uses TRBD1 or TRBD2 (5 bases each). Germline V gene sequence: CDR1 MNHEY, CDR2 SMNVEV (reference sequence). The germline V and J ends were trimmed by 6 bases and 7 bases, with 13 bases remaining between them. CDR3 length: 13 residues. The CDR3 is CASSGAARNEQFF. The CDR3 DNA sequence: TGTGCCAGCAGCGGGGCAGCTCGAAATGAGCAGTTCTTC.

V is TRBV4-1 and J is TRBJ2-7; 7 bases match TRBD2. This CDR3 spans 14 amino acids. The V gene's germline CDR1 is MGHRA and CDR2 YSYEKL. V lost 4 bases and J lost 2; bases outside the gene matches: 5. Here the CDR3 DNA reads TGCGCCAGCAGCCCACAAGGGAGGGCCTACGAGCAGTACTTC. Amino acid sequence: CASSPQGRAYEQYF.

The chain joins TRBV5-4 to TRBJ1-2; D is unresolved. Germline V CDR1 and CDR2: SGHNT, YYREEE (reference sequence). This CDR3 has 11 residues. Trimming took off 4 bases at V and 3 bases at J, with 4 bases between the two ends. CDR3 region: CASSRDYGYTF. DNA of the CDR3: TGTGCCAGCAGCCGGGACTATGGCTACACCTTC.

The chain links TRBV2 to TRBJ1-2; D is unresolved. Germline V CDR1 and CDR2: SNHLY, FYNNEI. The CDR3 contains 16 residues. The ends were cut back, 0 bases at V and 4 bases at J, with 15 bases in the middle. The CDR3 DNA reads as TGTGCCAGCAGTGAAGCAGCGGCCGGCGATTTCTATGGCTACACCTTC. Its translation is CASSEAAAGDFYGYTF.

This clone was recorded a few times. This chain connects TRBV28 to TRBJ2-4, with D maybe TRBD1 (5 bases). Germline assignment: CDR1 MDHEN and CDR2 SYDVKM. The CDR3 length is 16 residues. Trimming left V 5 bases short and J 0 bases short, with 14 bases between. CDR3 coding DNA: TGTGCCAGCAGTCTACGACAGTCCCTAGCCAAAAACATTCAGTACTTC. It yields the protein CASSLRQSLAKNIQYF.

This chain joins TRBV28 and TRBJ2-3; unclear D gene. V shed 1 base and J shed 0 bases, with 8 bases lying between them. This CDR3 is built from 15 residues. CDR1 and CDR2 from the germline V gene are MDHEN and SYDVKM. This CDR3 is CASSLSQSSTDTQYF. The DNA of the CDR3 is TGTGCCAGCAGTTTATCGCAATCTAGCACAGATACGCAGTATTTT.

The gene calls are TRBV2 and TRBJ1-5; 7 nucleotides align to TRBD1. V shed 2 bases and J 4 bases; nucleotides not matched to a gene: 5. Germline V gene sequence: CDR1 SNHLY, CDR2 FYNNEI. This CDR3 has 15 residues. CDR3 residues: CASSESRGINQPQHF. The DNA of the CDR3 is TGTGCCAGCAGTGAAAGCAGGGGGATAAATCAGCCCCAGCATTTT.

The chain combines TRBV4-3 with TRBJ2-1; no definite D call. V gave up 0 bases and J gave up 5 bases, with 11 bases separating them. CDR1 and CDR2 from the germline V gene are LGHNA and YSLEER. The CDR3 runs to 15 residues. CDR3 bases: TGCGCCAGCAGCCAAGACGGGTCGGGCCACAATGAGCAGTTCTTC. It translates to CASSQDGSGHNEQFF.

The chain is built from TRBV29-1 and TRBJ2-1, with 7 bases matching TRBD2. V trimming: 3 bases; J trimming: 13 bases; junction bases outside the gene matches: 9. The CDR3 spans 12 residues. CDR1 and CDR2 (germline): SQVTM, ANQGSEA. CDR3 residues: CSVEGTSVFQFF. The CDR3 DNA follows: TGCAGCGTTGAGGGTACTAGCGTATTCCAGTTCTTC.

This chain connects TRBV27 to TRBJ2-7; no firm D call. This CDR3 has 13 amino acids. Germline V gives CDR1 MNHEY, CDR2 SMNVEV (reference sequence). V lost 3 bases to trimming and J lost 9 bases, with 15 bases between them. The CDR3 reads CASSFSSAGGQYF. Here the CDR3 DNA reads TGTGCCAGCAGTTTCTCTTCGGCAGGCGGGCAGTACTTC.

The gene calls are TRBV6-6 and TRBJ2-5; D uncertain. In germline, CDR1 is MNHNY, CDR2 SVGAGI (reference sequence). Trimming shortened V by 4 bases and J by 5 bases, and 2 bases separated the two germline ends. CDR3 length: 10 amino acids. The CDR3 region has the DNA TGTGCCAGCAGTTTGGAGACCCAGTACTTC. Encoded protein: CASSLETQYF.

This clone has a single count. V is TRBV6-6 and J is TRBJ2-1; D is ambiguous. This CDR3 contains 11 residues. Germline V gives CDR1 MNHNY, CDR2 SVGAGI (reference sequence). Trimming left V 2 bases short and J 9 bases short, with 5 bases between. CDR3 in amino acids: CASSYGGEQFF. The CDR3 DNA reads as TGTGCCAGCAGTTACGGCGGTGAGCAGTTCTTC.

V is TRBV5-6 and J is TRBJ2-7; D remains ambiguous. Trimming took 1 base from V and 2 from J, leaving 16 bases between them. CDR3 length: 16 residues. Germline V gene lookup returns CDR1 SGHDT and CDR2 YYEEEE. This chain's CDR3 is CASSLWTDPPTYEQYF. CDR3 nucleotide sequence: TGTGCCAGCAGCTTGTGGACGGACCCGCCGACCTACGAGCAGTACTTC.

The DNA for the CDR3 is TGTGCCTGGAGTGTACGGGAGGGAGGAAACGAGCAGTACTTC. Translating gives CAWSVREGGNEQYF. The genes are TRBV30 and TRBJ2-7; 8 bases are a match to TRBD2. Looked up from germline, CDR1 is GTSNPN and CDR2 is SVGIG (reference sequence). This CDR3 region has 14 residues. V lost 0 bases to trimming and J lost 5 bases; unmatched junction nucleotides: 6.

Comments on this clone: Other DNA sequences from this sample encode an identical CDR3 as well. The DNA for the CDR3 is TGTGCCAGCAGTTTAAATCAGCCCCAGCATTTT. Translated, it gives CASSLNQPQHF. The genes are TRBV28 and TRBJ1-5; no definite D call. The CDR3 sequence is 11 residues long. Germline V lookup: CDR1 MDHEN, CDR2 SYDVKM. V dropped 2 bases and J dropped 4 bases, with 0 bases sitting between them.